This T cell receptor beta chain stems from a study of shared clonotypes between healthy human individuals. Turning to this clone: Its antigen is undetermined. At one boundary the junction diverges from the germline segment, which might be a read error.

Study-wide results and caveats: Generally, estimated richness proved larger in naive subsets than it did in memory subsets. In a few donors, around 4.8% of naive CD4 clonotypes appeared in common.

Within Nashville, Tennessee resided all donors, each a Caucasian adult. The table came from immunoSEQ multiplex PCR; TCRdb's copy has only in-frame clones and leaves some out. Of about 1 million clones listed, about 80% were seen once; the top ten hold approximately 1.5%. CDR1 SGHKS and CDR2 YYEKEE come from the germline V gene (reference sequence). CDR3 length: 15 amino acids. The material sequenced was memory CD4+ T cells sorted from blood. Subset here: CD45RA-negative fraction. V usage is TRBV5-5 and J usage is TRBJ2-5; TRBD2 aligns across 12 bases. This TCR came from a man aged 18 to 29 in good health. In DNA, the CDR3 is TGCGCCAGCAGCTTGGGACTAGCGGGTAAAGAGACCCAGTACTTC. Translation: CASSLGLAGKETQYF.